Following are 14 T cell receptor beta chains from one sample sequenced in a study of T cell responses to AZD1222 COVID-19 vaccine (dated by TCRdb to about 2021). The label giving this sample's time point can be read as: about 28 days (+/-7) after the second vaccine dose. The library was prepared using the immunoSEQ multiplex PCR assay. What TCRdb holds here is the immuneACCESS table cut down to in-frame rearrangements. Part of the clones is not present; checked against another copy, under half of the missing clones reflect an unresolved V gene, and the others are unexplained. This sample holds approximately 150,000 clones; approximately 90% were observed only once. Approximately 1.8% of the sample comes from the top ten. The starting material was peripheral blood, obtained 28 days after the second AZD1222 dose. The receptors were gathered from an adult who received the AZD1222 COVID-19 vaccine.

The rearrangement joins TRBV7-9 to TRBJ2-1, with 12 bases identical to TRBD2. The CDR3 consists of 17 residues. Germline V gene lookup returns CDR1 SEHNR and CDR2 FQNEAQ (reference sequence). V was pared by 2 bases and J by 8 bases, with 10 bases of the junction left unmatched. CDR3 DNA sequence: TGTGCCAGCAGCTTACCGACTAGCGGGAGTCATACGCATGAGCAGTTCTTC. Translating it yields CASSLPTSGSHTHEQFF.

CDR3 region: CASSQEYREVDEQFF. Here the CDR3 DNA reads TGCGCCAGCAGCCAAGAGTACAGGGAAGTCGATGAGCAGTTCTTC. The chain joins TRBV4-3 to TRBJ2-1; D is possibly TRBD1 (6 bases). From germline, CDR1 is LGHNA and CDR2 YSLEER. The V and J ends lost 0 bases and 8 bases respectively, with 14 bases between them. The CDR3 has 15 residues.

This chain connects TRBV4-2 to TRBJ2-6; 12 bases map to TRBD1. V lost 2 bases and J lost 8; bases outside the gene matches: 10. The germline gives CDR1 LGHNA, CDR2 YNFKEQ. This CDR3 region has 18 residues. The CDR3 region has the DNA TGTGCCAGCAGCCAAAAGGGGGAGGGACAGGGGGCACCCAACGTCCTGACTTTC. It yields the protein CASSQKGEGQGAPNVLTF.

This chain connects TRBV4-2 to TRBJ2-3; 8 nucleotides match TRBD2. J lost 0 bases, V lost 0 bases, and 17 bases had no gene match. The CDR3 length is 21 residues. Looked up from germline, CDR1 is LGHNA and CDR2 is YNFKEQ. This CDR3 reads CASSQEGVSGRPRASTDTQYF. The CDR3 DNA sequence: TGTGCCAGCAGCCAAGAAGGCGTCAGCGGGAGACCACGTGCTAGCACAGATACGCAGTATTTT.

The chain recombines TRBV5-1 with TRBJ1-6; 8 bases are a match to TRBD1. The CDR3 runs 14 residues. V lost 4 bases to trimming and J lost 9 bases; unmatched junction nucleotides: 6. Germline CDR1 SGHRS, CDR2 YFSETQ. The CDR3 bases are TGCGCCAGCAGCATTGGACAGGGAAGTTCACCCCTCCACTTT. The encoded protein is CASSIGQGSSPLHF.

The chain recombines TRBV7-9 with TRBJ2-2; 8 bases line up with TRBD2. CDR3 size: 16 residues. Trimming took 1 base from V and 1 from J; bases not matched to a gene: 2. Germline CDR1 and CDR2: SEHNR and FQNEAQ (reference sequence). The CDR3 DNA sequence: TGTGCCAGCAGCTTAGGCAGCGGGGGGAACACCGGGGAGCTGTTTTTT. Its protein is CASSLGSGGNTGELFF.

V and J are TRBV15 and TRBJ2-1, with TRBD2 identical over 8 bases. Looked up from germline, CDR1 is LNHNV and CDR2 is YYDKDF (reference sequence). Losses at the gene ends were 5 bases for V and 5 bases for J; bases not matched to a gene: 5. This CDR3 has 14 amino acids. Here the CDR3 reads CATSVGTRNNEQFF. CDR3 DNA: TGTGCCACCAGCGTCGGGACTAGGAACAATGAGCAGTTCTTC. Complete variable domain (other parts from reference TRBV15 and TRBJ2-1): DAMVIQNPRYQVTQFGKPVTLSCSQTLNHNVMYWYQQKSSQAPKLLFHYYDKDFNNEADTPDNFQSRRPNTSFCFLDIRSPGLGDTAMYLCATSVGTRNNEQFFGPGTRLTVL.

V is TRBV14 and J is TRBJ1-6; a weak D match, TRBD1 (5 bases). Germline CDR1 SGHDN, CDR2 FVKESK. This CDR3 spans 19 amino acids. Trimming took off 0 bases at V and 0 bases at J, with 15 bases between the two ends. The CDR3 here is CASSQERAGGSSYNSPLHF. Here the CDR3 DNA reads TGTGCCAGCAGCCAAGAACGTGCGGGGGGGAGCTCCTATAATTCACCCCTCCACTTT.

The CDR3 DNA reads TGCAGCGTTGATACAGGGGGGTACACTGAAGCTTTCTTT. Its translation: CSVDTGGYTEAFF. This sequence joins TRBV29-1 and TRBJ1-1; TRBD1 matches at 8 bases. This CDR3 contains 13 residues. With 3 bases clipped from V and 3 bases from J, the junction kept 3 bases outside the gene matches. Per germline, CDR1 SQVTM and CDR2 ANQGSEA.

The gene calls are TRBV18 and TRBJ1-4; no reliable D call. The CDR3 length is 15 residues. Germline V gene lookup returns CDR1 KGHSH and CDR2 LQKENI. V was shortened by 0 bases and J by 10 bases, with 15 bases between the two germline ends. The CDR3 DNA follows: TGTGCCAGCTCACCACCGACGGCAGAAGAAGCAAAACTGTTTTTT. It specifies CASSPPTAEEAKLFF.

The sample holds one count of this clone. The V call is TRBV13, the J call TRBJ1-1; D gene uncertain. Germline CDR1 PRHDT, CDR2 FYEKMQ (reference sequence). V shed 2 bases and J shed 1 base, with 17 bases lying between them. The CDR3 is made up of 17 amino acids. In nucleotides, the CDR3 is TGTGCCAGCAGCTTATATCGGTTTGACGACGAGAACACTGAAGCTTTCTTT. As protein: CASSLYRFDDENTEAFF.

V and J are TRBV16 and TRBJ1-1; perhaps TRBD1 as D (5 bases). This CDR3 has 14 amino acids. CDR1 and CDR2 from the germline V gene are KGHSY and FQNENV. Trimming cost V 6 bases and J 0 bases, with 11 bases left between them. The CDR3 loop is CASSVRAMNTEAFF. The CDR3 region has the DNA TGTGCCAGCAGTGTCAGGGCTATGAACACTGAAGCTTTCTTT.

The chain uses TRBV19 and TRBJ1-5; D is unresolved. The germline V gene encodes CDR1 LNHDA and CDR2 SQIVND (reference sequence). V was clipped by 0 bases and J by 3 bases, with 3 bases between them. There are 13 residues in the CDR3. CDR3 coding DNA: TGTGCCAGTAGTATAGAATACAATCAGCCCCAGCATTTT. Protein sequence: CASSIEYNQPQHF.

The chain carries TRBV11-3 and TRBJ2-1; 7 bases map to TRBD2. V lost 4 bases to trimming and J lost 0 bases; unmatched junction nucleotides: 18. This CDR3 comprises 20 residues. CDR1 is SGHNT, CDR2 YENEEA, per germline. In DNA form, the CDR3 reads TGTGCCAGCAGCTCGAGATACCGGCCAGCGGGGATGAGCTCCTACAATGAGCAGTTCTTC. Translating it yields CASSSRYRPAGMSSYNEQFF.